What follows is one T cell receptor beta chain and its context. Its antigen is unknown. These data are taken from a study of shared clonotypes between healthy human individuals. J was trimmed by 3 bases and V by 1 base; bases with no gene match: 6. Germline loops: CDR1 SEHNR, CDR2 FQNEAQ (reference sequence). The length of the CDR3 is 15 residues. Naive CD8 cells were CD45RO-negative, positively selected for CCR7, excluding terminally differentiated effector memory CD45RA+ cells. The donor population consisted of healthy HIV-negative adults with no recent acute infections or vaccinations. Study observations and caveats: Few donors limited the genetic and exposure-history diversity represented.

Original methodology: For the immunoSEQ data, sequences were junction-only without quality scores, so filtering differed. Profiled with immunoSEQ multiplex PCR; TCRdb holds only in-frame clones, not every one. V and J calls plus clone size are reproduced from that table; the DNA served to infer D and trimming. This table has roughly 590,000 clones, roughly 96% appearing once. This clonotype originated in a woman in her 30s in good health. Sequencing input: naive CD8+ T cells sorted from blood. V and J are TRBV7-9 and TRBJ2-7; TRBD2 agrees at 7 bases. The CDR3 DNA follows: TGTGCCAGCAGCTTAGAGCGGGGAATCCACTACGAGCAGTACTTC. This gives the protein CASSLERGIHYEQYF.